These 6 T cell receptor beta chains came from one sample sequenced in a study of blood T cells in healthy people across ages. Combining a sample-barcoded 5' primer with a J-beta primer mix, a second PCR ran for about 7 to 12 cycles. TCRdb independently ran MiXCR on the 5' RACE reads; one entry per CDR3 protein. The profile covers 650,000 to 1,000,000 distinct CDR3 sequences, with around 36% appearing a single time and over 10% taken by the ten largest. Source material: blood. The receptors originated from a young man in good health.

The V and J genes are TRBV6-5 and TRBJ2-3; TRBD2 agrees at 8 bases. CDR1 and CDR2 from the germline V gene are MNHEY and SVGAGI. Trimming took 2 bases from V and 5 from J; bases not matched to a gene: 6. This CDR3 comprises 15 residues. CDR3 in DNA: TGTGCCAGCAGTTACGGCGGGGGGCCAAAAGATACGCAGTATTTT. As protein: CASSYGGGPKDTQYF.

This chain connects TRBV29-1 to TRBJ2-1; possibly TRBD2 for D (6 bases). The CDR3 is 13 amino acids. The V gene lost 7 bases and the J gene lost 7 bases, with 17 bases spanning the gap. The germline CDR1 and CDR2 sequences are SQVTM and ANQGSEA. CDR3 sequence reads: CSAKHGRGNEQFF. The CDR3 DNA sequence: TGCAGCGCCAAGCACGGGAGAGGGAATGAGCAGTTCTTC.

The sample holds a few counts of this clonotype. The chain employs TRBV7-8 and TRBJ2-3; 7 bases align to TRBD1. Per the germline V gene, CDR1 is SGHVS and CDR2 is FQNEAQ. CDR3 size: 18 residues. The V segment lost 0 bases and the J segment 0 bases; nucleotides outside the gene matches: 9. The CDR3 loop is CASSLARGQVASTDTQYF. The CDR3 DNA is TGTGCCAGCAGCTTAGCGCGAGGACAGGTGGCTAGCACAGATACGCAGTATTTT.

A few counts support this clonotype. The rearrangement uses TRBV29-1 and TRBJ1-5; D may be TRBD1 (6 bases). V lost 4 bases, J lost 5 bases, and 9 bases lay in between. Germline loops: CDR1 SQVTM, CDR2 ANQGSEA. The CDR3 spans 12 residues. The CDR3 loop reads CSVAGADQPQHF. DNA for the CDR3: TGCAGCGTTGCAGGGGCTGATCAGCCCCAGCATTTT.

The chain combines TRBV5-1 with TRBJ2-1; 8 bases are a match to TRBD2. This CDR3 is 16 amino acids long. The germline CDR1 and CDR2 sequences are SGHRS and YFSETQ. Losses at the gene ends were 2 bases for V and 5 bases for J; bases not matched to a gene: 9. The DNA for the CDR3 is TGCGCCAGCAGCTTACGCGGCGGGGGGATCGACAATGAGCAGTTCTTC. Protein: CASSLRGGGIDNEQFF.

The gene calls are TRBV20-1 and TRBJ1-5; a possible D gene is TRBD1 (5 bases). Germline values: CDR1 DFQATT, CDR2 SNEGSKA (reference sequence). This CDR3 is 13 amino acids long. The V end lost 4 bases, the J end lost 1 base, and 8 bases lay between the germline ends. The CDR3, as DNA: TGCAGTGCTACCGACAGAAGCAATCAGCCCCAGCATTTT. Its translation is CSATDRSNQPQHF.